This TCR beta chain was sequenced in a study of blood T cell repertoires in COVID-19 (dated by TCRdb to about 2020). Regarding the study in general: Samples from collaborators originated in the United States, Italy and Spain and spanned both the acute and convalescent phases of COVID-19. HLA class I and class II types, where available, came from metadata supplied by the sample provider rather than from assay-based typing. A freely available public database, intended as a resource for researchers studying the immune response to SARS-CoV-2, is where the repertoires were released. Samples were obtained from the ongoing ImmuneRACE study (first 160 participants) and from 1,254 subjects provided by 6 global collaborators. The prospective study material was composed of cDNA or gDNA derived from T cells, B-cell-depleted T cells, or PBMCs. A de-identified subject ID, COVID-19 status, age in years and sex were almost always included in the sample metadata. Subjects who had been exposed to COVID-19, were actively infected with it, or had recovered from it provided the deeply sampled blood TCRbeta repertoires that made up the dataset. Results the study describes overall, beyond this receptor: Clinical and demographic metadata were provided uncurated, with the amount varying by source and participant.

The immunoSEQ Assay, a bias-controlled multiplex PCR, was used to amplify TCRbeta CDR3 regions from genomic DNA. The study's processing was this. The number of nucleated cells in each sample was estimated by amplification of reference gene primers within the assay. Sequence reads were collapsed and filtered to measure the absolute abundance of every unique TCRbeta CDR3 rearrangement. Productive Simpson clonality was computed per sample as the square root of Simpson's diversity index over productive rearrangements. TCRdb re-hosts the immuneACCESS table, in-frame sequences only. Its copies lack some clones; in the studies checked, an unresolved V gene accounts for under half of them, and the cause for the rest is not known. Clone size and V and J calls were adopted from that table, with D and trimming inferred from the DNA. This sample lists hundreds of thousands of clones; roughly 90% were detected once. The top ten hold 4% of the sample.

Enrolling through a virtual design, the prospective study's participants ranged in age from roughly 18 to 89 years and lived across more than 20 United States geographic areas. In the prospective study, participants were assigned to cohorts based on the clinical history participants reported in a screening survey and a study questionnaire. In the prospective study, whole blood, serum and a nasopharyngeal or oropharyngeal swab were collected from each participant by mobile phlebotomists. Additional blood draws and questionnaires over an approximately 2-month period could optionally be provided by prospective study participants. Before DNA extraction, blood samples from the prospective study were shipped at room temperature or frozen. Note on this clone: Its recognized antigen is unknown. Base qualities are not at hand, and no much larger clone is one base apart.

Per the germline V gene (reference sequence), LNHDA is the CDR1 and SQIVND is the CDR2. V is pruned by 1 base and J by 2 bases, leaving 3 bases of the junction without a gene match. The CDR3 spans 15 residues, from the cysteine through the phenylalanine. The entry retains the CDR3 DNA only, 45 bases that are in frame from base 1. The source material was PBMCs or T cells enriched from blood (not recorded which). The sequence was collected from a woman aged 25 to 39 with acute COVID-19. In this chain, TRBV19 is recombined with TRBJ1-2; TRBD1 lines up with 8 middle nucleotides. CDR3 protein: CASSIATGENYGYTF. The nucleotides are TGTGCCAGTAGTATAGCGACAGGGGAAAACTATGGCTACACCTTC.